This TCR beta chain was found in a study of T cells in Graves' hyperthyroidism and ophthalmopathy. Amplified TCR beta CDR3 regions came from RNA transcripts. First-round RT-PCR with HTBI primers amplified the TCR CDR3 region. Via MiXCR, TCRdb re-called the multiplex PCR reads, giving one row per CDR3 protein. The sample has about 210,000 distinct CDR3 sequences; approximately 17% are singletons. V shed 7 bases, J shed 6 bases, and the junction held 9 bases outside the gene matches. The CDR3 extends over 15 amino acids. Germline CDR1 and CDR2: MNHEY and SMNVEV (reference sequence). The chain uses TRBV27 and TRBJ2-3, with 11 bases lining up with TRBD2. Sequenced sample: blood. The receptor was derived from a man aged 50 or older with Graves' hyperthyroidism. This CDR3 reads CASNKLAGVGDTQYF. CDR3 nucleotide sequence: TGTGCCAGCAACAAACTAGCGGGAGTCGGGGATACGCAGTATTTT.